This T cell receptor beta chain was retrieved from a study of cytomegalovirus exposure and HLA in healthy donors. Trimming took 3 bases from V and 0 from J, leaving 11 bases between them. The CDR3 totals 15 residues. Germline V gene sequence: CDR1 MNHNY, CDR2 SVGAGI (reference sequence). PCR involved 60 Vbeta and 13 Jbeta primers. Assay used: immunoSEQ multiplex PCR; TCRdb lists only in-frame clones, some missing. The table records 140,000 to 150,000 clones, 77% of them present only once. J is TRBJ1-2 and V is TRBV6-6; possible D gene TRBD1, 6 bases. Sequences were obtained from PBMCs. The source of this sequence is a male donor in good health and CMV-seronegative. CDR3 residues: CASSYGTPANYGYTF. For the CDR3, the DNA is TGTGCCAGCAGTTATGGGACACCCGCTAACTATGGCTACACCTTC.